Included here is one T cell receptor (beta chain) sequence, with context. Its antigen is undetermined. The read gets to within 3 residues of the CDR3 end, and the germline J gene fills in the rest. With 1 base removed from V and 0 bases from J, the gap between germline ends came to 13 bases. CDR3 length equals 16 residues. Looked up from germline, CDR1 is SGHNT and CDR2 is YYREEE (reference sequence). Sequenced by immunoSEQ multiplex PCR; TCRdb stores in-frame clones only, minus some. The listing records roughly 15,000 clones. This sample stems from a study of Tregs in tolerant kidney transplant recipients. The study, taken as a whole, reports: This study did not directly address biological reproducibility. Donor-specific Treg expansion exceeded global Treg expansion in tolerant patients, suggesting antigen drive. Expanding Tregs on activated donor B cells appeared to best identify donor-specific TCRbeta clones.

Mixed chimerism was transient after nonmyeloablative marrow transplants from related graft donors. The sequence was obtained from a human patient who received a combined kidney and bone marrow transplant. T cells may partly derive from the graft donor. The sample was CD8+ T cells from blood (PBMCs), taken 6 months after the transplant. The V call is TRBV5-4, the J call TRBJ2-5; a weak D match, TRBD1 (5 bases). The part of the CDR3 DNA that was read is TGTGCCAGCAGCTTGTATACAGGACCCCACCAAGAGACC. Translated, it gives CASSLYTGPHQET. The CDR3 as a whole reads CASSLYTGPHQETQYF.